This is a list of T cell receptor beta chains from one sample in a study of control samples from healthy donors and cancer patients. Sequenced by immunoSEQ multiplex PCR; TCRdb stores in-frame clones only, minus some. The table has 18,000 or so clones, about 82% seen once. The sequenced material came from PBMCs. The receptors were gathered from a woman in her seventies with colorectal cancer. Both conserved end residues are part of each CDR3. D genes are given only for firm matches. Clone size is shown for a subset of rows, as once, few, many or a class of expanded clone.

d_gene | abundance | j_gene | v_gene | CDR3aa | CDR3nt
TRBD2 | NA | TRBJ2-3 | TRBV24-1 | CATSDLSLAGRGGTDTQYF | TGTGCCACCAGTGATTTGTCCCTAGCGGGGAGGGGGGGCACAGATACGCAGTATTTT
TRBD1 | NA | TRBJ2-1 | TRBV23-1 | CASSPPDRGLYNEQFF | TGCGCCAGCAGTCCCCCGGACAGGGGGCTTTACAATGAGCAGTTCTTC
NA | NA | TRBJ1-6 | TRBV5-1 | CASSLVGREDNSPLHF | TGCGCCAGCAGCTTGGTTGGCAGGGAAGACAATTCACCCCTCCACTTT
NA | NA | TRBJ2-1 | TRBV5-1 | CASSLWGESHNEQFF | TGCGCCAGCAGCTTATGGGGGGAGAGCCACAATGAGCAGTTCTTC
NA | NA | TRBJ2-1 | TRBV24-1 | CATSDTISDEQFF | TGTGCCACCAGTGACACGATCAGCGATGAGCAGTTCTTC
TRBD1 | NA | TRBJ2-7 | TRBV2 | CASRLSVLDRSSYEQYF | TGTGCCAGCCGATTATCGGTGTTGGACAGGAGCTCCTACGAGCAGTACTTT
TRBD2 | NA | TRBJ2-2 | TRBV25-1 | CASSRAGDTGELFF | TGTGCCAGCAGTAGAGCGGGGGACACCGGGGAGCTGTTTTTT
TRBD2 | NA | TRBJ2-7 | TRBV9 | CASSVEASGDYEQYF | TGTGCCAGCAGCGTAGAGGCTAGCGGGGACTACGAGCAGTACTTC
TRBD1 | NA | TRBJ2-5 | TRBV10-3 | CASRQGGEETQYF | TGTGCCAGCCGACAGGGGGGAGAAGAGACCCAGTACTTC
NA | NA | TRBJ2-4 | TRBV2 | CASSDSNIQYF | TGTGCCAGCAGTGACTCCAACATTCAGTACTTC
NA | NA | TRBJ1-1 | TRBV7-2 | CASSLFQGTEAFF | TGTGCCAGCAGCTTATTTCAGGGGACCGAAGCTTTCTTT
NA | NA | TRBJ1-1 | TRBV7-2 | CASSLQALGGNTEAFF | TGTGCCAGCAGCTTACAGGCCTTGGGAGGGAACACTGAAGCTTTCTTT
TRBD1 | NA | TRBJ1-5 | TRBV2 | CASSDRTGHQPQHF | TGTGCCAGCAGTGACCGGACAGGGCATCAGCCCCAGCATTTT
NA | NA | TRBJ1-1 | TRBV5-6 | CASSAGLDTEAFF | TGTGCCAGCAGCGCTGGCCTGGACACTGAAGCTTTCTTT
NA | few | TRBJ1-3 | TRBV5-8 | CASSFQELTSGNTIYF | TGTGCCAGCAGCTTCCAGGAACTAACCTCTGGAAACACCATATATTTT
NA | NA | TRBJ1-3 | TRBV2 | CASSESLRNTIYF | TGTGCCAGCAGTGAAAGCCTGAGAAACACCATATATTTT
TRBD1 | NA | TRBJ2-2 | TRBV7-9 | CASSRLTGQGTGELFF | TGTGCCAGCAGCCGGCTTACGGGACAGGGCACCGGGGAGCTGTTTTTT
NA | NA | TRBJ1-3 | TRBV5-1 | CASSSAGDTIYF | TGCGCCAGCAGCTCCGCAGGGGACACCATATATTTT
NA | once | TRBJ1-6 | TRBV10-3 | CAISGGGSSYNSPLHF | TGTGCCATCAGTGGGGGGGGAAGCTCCTATAATTCACCCCTCCACTTT
TRBD1 | NA | TRBJ2-5 | TRBV11-3 | CASRGPQETQYF | TGTGCCAGTAGGGGGCCTCAAGAGACCCAGTACTTC
TRBD1 | few | TRBJ2-6 | TRBV5-4 | CASSPPPGQGSAGANVLTF | TGTGCCAGCAGCCCACCCCCGGGACAGGGATCAGCTGGGGCCAACGTCCTGACTTTC
NA | NA | TRBJ1-1 | TRBV5-1 | CASSPAGDTEAFF | TGCGCCAGCAGCCCCGCGGGGGACACTGAAGCTTTCTTT
NA | NA | TRBJ2-5 | TRBV6-2/TRBV6-3 | CASSGQGLVETQYF | TGTGCCAGCAGTGGGCAGGGGTTGGTGGAGACCCAGTACTTC
NA | NA | TRBJ1-5 | TRBV19 | CASSYETYSNQPQHF | TGTGCCAGTAGCTATGAGACGTATAGCAATCAGCCCCAGCATTTT
NA | NA | TRBJ1-3 | TRBV12-3/TRBV12-4 | CASGESSGNTIYF | TGTGCCAGCGGGGAGAGCTCTGGAAACACCATATATTTT
TRBD1 | NA | TRBJ1-1 | TRBV5-6 | CASSWSGTGTEAFF | TGTGCCAGCAGCTGGAGCGGGACAGGGACTGAAGCTTTCTTT
NA | NA | TRBJ1-2 | TRBV25-1 | CASSEGRGRDGYTF | TGTGCCAGCAGTGAAGGGAGAGGACGGGATGGCTACACCTTC
NA | NA | TRBJ2-7 | TRBV7-2 | CASSLAGGNYEQYF | TGTGCCAGCAGCTTAGCCGGTGGGAACTACGAGCAGTACTTC
NA | NA | TRBJ1-4 | TRBV30 | CAWRDQAEWEKLFF | TGTGCCTGGAGGGATCAGGCCGAATGGGAAAAACTGTTTTTT
NA | NA | TRBJ2-3 | TRBV6-5 | CASSYVLPELSDTQYF | TGTGCCAGCAGTTACGTTTTGCCGGAACTTTCAGATACGCAGTATTTT
TRBD1 | NA | TRBJ1-6 | TRBV5-1 | CASSPDRSSYNSPLHF | TGCGCCAGCAGCCCGGACAGGAGCTCCTATAATTCACCCCTCCACTTT